This is a list of T cell receptor beta chains from one sample in a study of T cells expressing NK-cell markers. TCRdb re-called the 5' RACE reads and shows each CDR3 protein once, DNA omitted. The specimen's table records over 350,000 distinct CDR3 sequences. The sample consisted of blood T cells: a sorted CD56 or NKG2C T cell subset, CD4+ or CD8+ T cells, or bulk PBMC T cells (not recorded which). The receptors stem from a woman between 50 and 59 years old in good health. The CDR3 runs from the conserved cysteine through the conserved F or W. The order of the fields is J gene, V gene, CDR3 protein.

>TRBJ1-4|TRBV24-1
CATSDYGSEGGEKLFF
>TRBJ2-7|TRBV4-1
CASSHAGTSGFYEQYF
>TRBJ2-3|TRBV7-9
CASSLVPGFGTDTQYF
>TRBJ1-2|TRBV10-3
CAIRAVGGVYGYTF
>TRBJ2-5|TRBV9
CASSVAGGGSGETQYF
>TRBJ2-5|TRBV12-5
CASGLVLGQGETQYF
>TRBJ1-2|TRBV14
CASSQGQGAGGYTF
>TRBJ2-2|TRBV4-1
CASSLYGGELFF
>TRBJ2-2|TRBV3-1
CASSLGLAGADGELFF
>TRBJ1-1|TRBV9
CASSVGWTPNTEAFF
>TRBJ2-1|TRBV9
CASSALHEQFF
>TRBJ2-2|TRBV11-2
CASSRGLALVTGELFF
>TRBJ2-1|TRBV2
CASSGGSSEFF
>TRBJ1-1|TRBV27
CASSSDRVWAGDTEAFF
>TRBJ2-1|TRBV9
CASSPYRDEQFF
>TRBJ2-7|TRBV29-1
CSVGGRGLNEQYF
>TRBJ2-1|TRBV3-1
CASSQLVSGIHQFF
>TRBJ1-5|TRBV5-1
CASSGISGQPQHF
>TRBJ2-7|TRBV29-1
CSVVAGPDEQYF
>TRBJ2-1|TRBV20-1
CSATGLKGLAGASSYNEQFF
>TRBJ1-3|TRBV12-3/TRBV12-4
CASRKTTGNTIYF
>TRBJ1-4|TRBV12-3/TRBV12-4
CASSLREGGKLFF
>TRBJ1-1|TRBV2
CATRRGNTEAFF
>TRBJ1-2|TRBV11-2
CASSRRSGGYTF
>TRBJ1-1|TRBV6-5
CASMAGIGQNTEAFF
>TRBJ1-4|TRBV5-6
CASSLDRAGANEKLFF
>TRBJ2-7|TRBV12-3/TRBV12-4
CASSFGTSGRAPYEQYF
>TRBJ2-1|TRBV7-9
CASSPGSLDNEQFF
>TRBJ2-3|TRBV9
CASSVPRGTSGRESTDTQYF
>TRBJ2-5|TRBV19
CASSLHHRGETQYF
>TRBJ1-3|TRBV12-3/TRBV12-4
CASTGQSRNTIYF
>TRBJ2-2|TRBV20-1
CSAREVAGKNTGELFF
>TRBJ2-7|TRBV5-1
CASSTDSGRYEQYF
>TRBJ2-3|TRBV29-1
CSVARTSGRASASTDTQYF
>TRBJ2-1|TRBV28
CASRTGGIAIEQFF
>TRBJ2-7|TRBV20-1
CSAGVLNAGEQYF
>TRBJ2-3|TRBV20-1
CSAQSTSGHTDTQYF
>TRBJ2-3|TRBV5-1
CASSSEPHSTDTQYF
>TRBJ2-1|TRBV2
CASSEVGWDEQFF
>TRBJ2-2|TRBV14
CASSLNPGTTGELFF
>TRBJ2-5|TRBV18
CASSPTRDSQETQYF
>TRBJ2-1|TRBV20-1
CSAVVGRLAGLEEQFF
>TRBJ2-1|TRBV12-3/TRBV12-4
CASSFRTSGLSYNEQFF
>TRBJ2-5|TRBV29-1
CSGGQGVLLTETQYF
>TRBJ1-6|TRBV7-9
CASSRAGGNSPLHF
>TRBJ1-1|TRBV30
CAWRTRDRMNTEAFF
>TRBJ2-3|TRBV5-5
CATSTGTTDTQYF
>TRBJ1-3|TRBV29-1
CSVVPTGSPNTIYF
>TRBJ2-2|TRBV20-1
CSATSGRLSNTGELFF
>TRBJ2-1|TRBV20-1
CSARLAGEQFF
>TRBJ1-1|TRBV5-1
CASSLSVSGRTGTEAFF
>TRBJ2-4|TRBV6-5
CASSHYRGVAKNIQYF
>TRBJ1-5|TRBV10-3
CAIGYRAINQPQHF
>TRBJ2-1|TRBV5-1
CASSLGYGYEQFF
>TRBJ2-1|TRBV7-9
CASSLVGGGDEQFF
>TRBJ2-5|TRBV6-1
CASRQTSGRQTQYF
>TRBJ1-4|TRBV6-5
CASSYSGEEKLFF